The rows below give T cell receptor beta chains drawn from one sample of a study of T cell responses to AZD1222 COVID-19 vaccine. The data were produced by immunoSEQ multiplex PCR, yet TCRdb's version contains in-frame clones alone and is incomplete. The sample shows roughly 98,000 clones, 88% of them seen only once. Sequenced here: peripheral blood, sampled 28 days after the second AZD1222 dose. The source of these receptors is an adult who received the AZD1222 COVID-19 vaccine. CDR3s include the opening cysteine and the closing phenylalanine or tryptophan. The order of the fields is CDR3 protein, CDR3 DNA, J gene, D gene, V gene, clone size. A D gene is named only where the DNA matches it firmly. The size of a clone is reported for some rows only, either as once, few or many, or as a class for expanded clones.

CASSRGRGNTIYF	TGTGCCAGCTCCCGGGGAAGGGGAAACACCATATATTTT	TRBJ1-3	.	TRBV5-8	.
CASTPRLRPGDTQYF	TGTGCCAGCACCCCCCGTCTGCGACCAGGAGATACGCAGTATTTT	TRBJ2-3	.	TRBV7-2	few
CASSFRLAGGPGGELFF	TGTGCCAGCAGCTTTCGGCTAGCGGGAGGGCCTGGCGGGGAGCTGTTTTTT	TRBJ2-2	TRBD2	TRBV5-8	.
CASRIAGGPSEQFF	TGTGCCAGCAGAATAGCGGGAGGGCCAAGCGAGCAGTTCTTC	TRBJ2-1	TRBD2	TRBV3-1/TRBV3-2	.
CASSDRDQPQHF	TGTGCCAGCAGTGACAGGGACCAGCCCCAGCATTTT	TRBJ1-5	TRBD1	TRBV7-2	.
CASSLRMGLGELFF	TGTGCCAGCAGCTTAAGGATGGGACTGGGGGAGCTGTTTTTT	TRBJ2-2	.	TRBV5-6	.
CASSSQPGQENYGYTF	TGTGCCAGCAGTTCACAACCGGGACAAGAGAACTATGGCTACACCTTC	TRBJ1-2	.	TRBV28	few
CASSLNLGYEQYF	TGTGCCAGCAGCTTAAACCTGGGTTACGAGCAGTACTTC	TRBJ2-7	.	TRBV11-3	.
CASRLTSDQETQYF	TGCGCCAGCAGGCTGACTAGCGACCAAGAGACCCAGTACTTC	TRBJ2-5	TRBD2	TRBV5-1	.
CASSLLPGRGDEQFF	TGTGCCAGCAGCTTACTCCCTGGGCGGGGCGATGAGCAGTTCTTC	TRBJ2-1	.	TRBV7-2	.
CASSEPRASGSGTDTQYF	TGTGCCAGCAGTGAACCGCGGGCCAGCGGGTCGGGCACAGATACGCAGTATTTT	TRBJ2-3	.	TRBV6-1	.
CASSLTDGSLEQYF	TGCGCCAGCAGCTTAACTGACGGTTCGCTCGAGCAGTACTTC	TRBJ2-7	.	TRBV5-1	.
CASRKTSRDMYF	TGTGCCAGCAGAAAGACTAGTAGAGATATGTATTTT	TRBJ2-3	.	TRBV28	.
CASLTGWETQYF	TGTGCCAGCCTCACGGGGTGGGAGACCCAGTACTTC	TRBJ2-5	.	TRBV28	.
CASSPDRDSFIYF	TGTGCCAGCTCACCGGACAGGGATTCTTTCATATATTTT	TRBJ1-3	TRBD1	TRBV18	.
CASSIDGNTEAFF	TGTGCCAGCAGCATAGATGGGAACACTGAAGCTTTCTTT	TRBJ1-1	.	TRBV5-4	.
CASSLYGTRTYEQYF	TGTGCCAGCAGTTTATACGGGACACGGACCTACGAGCAGTACTTC	TRBJ2-7	.	TRBV27	once
CASTPGTPAYGYTF	TGTGCCAGCACCCCCGGGACCCCAGCCTATGGCTACACCTTC	TRBJ1-2	.	TRBV5-5	.
CASSPTPGGYTF	TGTGCCAGCAGCCCTACGCCGGGAGGCTACACCTTC	TRBJ1-2	.	TRBV12-3/TRBV12-4	.
CASSLGWEGTDTQYF	TGTGCCAGCAGTTTGGGGTGGGAGGGGACAGATACGCAGTATTTT	TRBJ2-3	TRBD2	TRBV27	.
CASSYSRGYTF	TGTGCCAGCAGTTACTCCCGTGGCTACACCTTC	TRBJ1-2	.	TRBV6-2/TRBV6-3	.
CASSFSSGREETQYF	TGTGCCAGCAGCTTTAGTAGCGGGAGAGAAGAGACCCAGTACTTC	TRBJ2-5	TRBD2	TRBV11-2	.
CASMGRAYTGELFF	TGTGCCAGCATGGGGCGGGCCTACACCGGGGAGCTGTTTTTT	TRBJ2-2	.	TRBV6-5	.
CASSQGGTRNSPLHF	TGTGCCAGCAGCCAAGGTGGGACGAGGAATTCACCCCTCCACTTT	TRBJ1-6	.	TRBV3-1/TRBV3-2	.
CASSQQAGSSSYEQYF	TGCGCCAGCAGCCAACAAGCGGGAAGTAGCTCCTACGAGCAGTACTTC	TRBJ2-7	TRBD2	TRBV4-1	.
CASRPSGSYNEQFF	TGTGCCAGCAGACCTAGCGGGAGCTACAATGAGCAGTTCTTC	TRBJ2-1	TRBD2	TRBV27	.
CSAALLDTEAFF	TGCAGCGCCGCCCTCTTGGACACTGAAGCTTTCTTT	TRBJ1-1	.	TRBV29-1	.
CASSAFSSDSEAFF	TGTGCCAGCAGCGCATTCAGCTCCGACAGTGAAGCTTTCTTT	TRBJ1-1	.	TRBV7-8	.
CASSLDPESSYNEQFF	TGTGCCAGCAGCCTTGATCCGGAAAGCTCCTACAATGAGCAGTTCTTC	TRBJ2-1	.	TRBV4-2	few
CASSQISYPYGYTF	TGTGCCAGCAGCCAAATTTCCTACCCTTATGGCTACACCTTC	TRBJ1-2	.	TRBV3-1/TRBV3-2	.
CASSRDGDHSYEQYF	TGCGCCAGCAGCCGGGACGGCGACCATAGCTACGAGCAGTACTTC	TRBJ2-7	.	TRBV5-1	.
CASSPSYEQYF	TGTGCCAGCAGTCCGTCCTACGAGCAGTACTTC	TRBJ2-7	.	TRBV6-5	once
CASSSQRSEGTDTQYF	TGTGCCAGCAGTTCCCAGCGGTCCGAGGGCACAGATACGCAGTATTTT	TRBJ2-3	.	TRBV27	.
CASSSPDNEQFF	TGTGCCAGCAGCTCCCCAGACAATGAGCAGTTCTTC	TRBJ2-1	.	TRBV7-9	.
CASSRGSSSGNTIYF	TGTGCCAGCAGCCGGGGGTCGAGCTCTGGAAACACCATATATTTT	TRBJ1-3	.	TRBV13	.
CASSLQTGRGETQYF	TGTGCCAGTAGTCTGCAGACAGGGAGGGGGGAGACCCAGTACTTC	TRBJ2-5	.	TRBV19	once
CASSPSGYGYTF	TGTGCCAGCAGCCCATCGGGCTATGGCTACACCTTC	TRBJ1-2	.	TRBV12-3/TRBV12-4	.
CASSSGQSGLAKENEQFF	TGTGCCAGCAGCTCCGGACAGTCGGGACTAGCAAAGGAAAATGAGCAGTTCTTC	TRBJ2-1	TRBD2	TRBV3-1/TRBV3-2	.
CASSGLQGPGNTIYF	TGTGCCAGCAGCGGTTTGCAGGGCCCTGGAAACACCATATATTTT	TRBJ1-3	.	TRBV6-5	.
CASSTGTSEETQYF	TGTGCCAGTAGTACCGGGACTAGCGAGGAGACCCAGTACTTC	TRBJ2-5	TRBD2	TRBV19	.
CASSASGTGLQVEAFF	TGCGCCAGCAGTGCCTCTGGGACAGGATTGCAGGTTGAAGCTTTCTTT	TRBJ1-1	TRBD1	TRBV10-2	.
CASSIVAGVDTEAFF	TGTGCCAGTAGTATAGTTGCGGGGGTTGACACTGAAGCTTTCTTT	TRBJ1-1	.	TRBV19	.
CASSLYGTNEQFF	TGTGCCAGCAGCTTGTATGGGACCAATGAGCAGTTCTTC	TRBJ2-1	.	TRBV5-4	once
CASSLAGGEGYTF	TGCGCCAGCAGCTTGGCGGGGGGCGAGGGCTACACCTTC	TRBJ1-2	.	TRBV5-1	.
CASSLARGREQYF	TGTGCCAGCAGCTTAGCCAGGGGACGCGAGCAGTACTTC	TRBJ2-7	.	TRBV7-8	.
CASSQRTGNEKLFF	TGTGCCAGCAGCCAAAGGACCGGTAATGAAAAACTGTTTTTT	TRBJ1-4	.	TRBV4-2	.
CASSLEIRGAAFF	TGTGCCAGCAGCTTAGAAATCAGGGGGGCGGCTTTCTTT	TRBJ1-1	TRBD1	TRBV27	.
CATSDFVVTTGNTEAFF	TGTGCCACCAGTGATTTCGTAGTAACCACCGGGAACACTGAAGCTTTCTTT	TRBJ1-1	.	TRBV24-1	few
CASSPTFLETQYF	TGCGCCAGCAGCCCCACCTTCTTAGAGACCCAGTACTTC	TRBJ2-5	.	TRBV5-1	.
CAWRIAGPYNEQFF	TGTGCCTGGAGAATAGCGGGACCCTACAATGAGCAGTTCTTC	TRBJ2-1	TRBD2	TRBV30	.
CASSVVQNTEAFF	TGTGCCAGCAGCGTAGTTCAGAACACTGAAGCTTTCTTT	TRBJ1-1	.	TRBV9	.
CASSEDRNRGNEQFF	TGTGCCAGCAGCGAGGATCGCAACCGGGGCAATGAGCAGTTCTTC	TRBJ2-1	.	TRBV9	.
CASTLWGGPNYEQYF	TGTGCCAGCACCCTGTGGGGGGGACCGAACTACGAGCAGTACTTC	TRBJ2-7	TRBD2	TRBV6-6	.
CASFNRALNQPQHF	TGTGCCAGTTTCAACCGGGCCCTCAATCAGCCCCAGCATTTT	TRBJ1-5	.	TRBV19	once